The rows below give T cell receptor beta chains drawn from one sample of a study of cytomegalovirus exposure and HLA in healthy donors. Repertoires were generated with immunoSEQ multiplex PCR, while TCRdb's copy carries only in-frame clones and drops some. The sample yields approximately 110,000 clones, roughly 69% seen once. Source material: PBMCs. These receptors all stem from a man aged 30 to 45 in good health and CMV-seropositive. Both conserved end residues are part of each CDR3. Each record gives: clone size, J gene, V gene, D gene, CDR3 DNA, CDR3 protein. The D gene is left open where the match is weak. Clone size is stated in some rows and not others, as once, few, many or a class when expanded.

>NA|TRBJ2-7|TRBV2|TRBD2
TGTGCCAGCCTGGGACTAGCGGGGAAAAAAACCGCCTACGAGCAGTACTTC
CASLGLAGKKTAYEQYF
>NA|TRBJ2-1|TRBV6-6|TRBD1
TGTGCCAGCAGCAGGGGGCCAGGTGAGCAGTTCTTC
CASSRGPGEQFF
>NA|TRBJ1-1|TRBV6-5|TRBD1
TGTGCCATCCCGGACAGGGAAGACGGAGCTTTCTTT
CAIPDREDGAFF
>NA|TRBJ2-7|TRBV6-5|TRBD2
TGTGCCAGCAGTTACAGGGCTAGCGGGGCGTACGAGCAGTACTTC
CASSYRASGAYEQYF
>NA|TRBJ2-3|TRBV2|NA
TGTGCCAGCGGCGGGATCGCGTTTGTAAATACGCAGTATTTT
CASGGIAFVNTQYF
>NA|TRBJ2-3|TRBV4-1|NA
TGCGCCAGCAGCCAAGATAGCAAGACCGCGATGGCAGATACGCAGTATTTT
CASSQDSKTAMADTQYF
>NA|TRBJ1-2|TRBV19|TRBD1
TGTGCCAGTAGTTCGGGGGACAGGGCCTTTTGGGGCTACACCTTC
CASSSGDRAFWGYTF
>NA|TRBJ1-3|TRBV5-1|NA
TGCGCCAGCAGCTTGGGGGGAGAGAATTCTGGAAACACCATATATTTT
CASSLGGENSGNTIYF
>once|TRBJ1-1|TRBV5-1|TRBD1
TGCGCCAGCAGCTTAGGGACAGAAAGGGCTGAAGCTTTCTTT
CASSLGTERAEAFF
>NA|TRBJ2-7|TRBV6-1|NA
TGTGCCAGCAGTGAGGTATCGGAGTACGAGCAGTACTTC
CASSEVSEYEQYF
>NA|TRBJ1-4|TRBV14|TRBD1
TGTGCCAGCAGCCAAGTCGGTTATGGACAGGGGGCTAGGGCTAATGAAAAACTGTTTTTT
CASSQVGYGQGARANEKLFF
>NA|TRBJ1-6|TRBV10-3|TRBD1
TGTGCCAGCCGGGACAGGGTTTCACCCCTCCACTTT
CASRDRVSPLHF
>few|TRBJ1-1|TRBV6-5|NA
TGTGCCAGCAGTTACTCTTCAGGGTCTGAAGCTTTCTTT
CASSYSSGSEAFF
>NA|TRBJ2-7|TRBV18|TRBD1
TGTGCCAGCTCACGCGGGACAGGGGGTTACGAGCAGTACTTC
CASSRGTGGYEQYF
>NA|TRBJ2-5|TRBV5-4|TRBD2
TGTGCCAGCAGCTTGGTCGGGAGCGGGGGAGAGACCCAGTACTTC
CASSLVGSGGETQYF
>NA|TRBJ1-2|TRBV6-1|NA
TGTGCCAGCAGTGAAGAGCGGACGGCCTCCTGGGGCTACACCTTC
CASSEERTASWGYTF
>NA|TRBJ1-5|TRBV4-1|TRBD1
TGCGCCAGCAGCCAAGGGGCAGGGGGCTACAATCAGCCCCAGCATTTT
CASSQGAGGYNQPQHF
>NA|TRBJ2-5|TRBV29-1|NA
TGCAGCGCCGGACGGGGGACCCAGTACTTC
CSAGRGTQYF
>NA|TRBJ2-3|TRBV2|NA
TGTGCCAGCAGTGTGAGATTTGGAGGGGATACGCAGTATTTT
CASSVRFGGDTQYF
>NA|TRBJ2-1|TRBV29-1|TRBD2
TGCAGCGTGGCCACTAGCGGGGGGGCTGGGGAGCAGTTCTTC
CSVATSGGAGEQFF
>NA|TRBJ2-3|TRBV10-2|NA
TGCGCCAGCAGGGGGACTAGCACAGATACGCAGTATTTT
CASRGTSTDTQYF
>NA|TRBJ2-1|TRBV2|TRBD2
TGTGCCAGCAGTGAATCTAGCGGGGGCCCCTACAATGAGCAGTTCTTC
CASSESSGGPYNEQFF
>NA|TRBJ2-1|TRBV7-3|TRBD2
TGTGCCAGCAGCTCCCTAGCGGGGGGATTCAATGAGCAGTTCTTC
CASSSLAGGFNEQFF
>NA|TRBJ2-3|TRBV27|NA
TGTGCCAGCAGTTTGTTAGGGAGTACAGATACGCAGTATTTT
CASSLLGSTDTQYF
>NA|TRBJ2-5|TRBV10-3|NA
TGTGCCATCAGTGAAGCTGTCGAGACCCAGTACTTC
CAISEAVETQYF
>few|TRBJ2-7|TRBV6-5|TRBD1
TGTGCCAGCAGTTACTCAGACAGGGGGCTATACGAGCAGTACTTC
CASSYSDRGLYEQYF
>few|TRBJ1-2|TRBV7-9|TRBD1
TGTGCCAGCAGCTCCGAACTCAACAGGGGGTATGGCTACACCTTC
CASSSELNRGYGYTF
>NA|TRBJ2-5|TRBV2|NA
TGTGCCAGCAGGACAGACCAAGAGACCCAGTACTTC
CASRTDQETQYF
>NA|TRBJ1-1|TRBV7-9|TRBD1
TGTGCCAGCAGCTTAGCAACAGGGGGTAACACTGAAGCTTTCTTT
CASSLATGGNTEAFF
>many|TRBJ2-6|TRBV4-2|NA
TGTGCCAGCAGCCAAGAAGGAGAGGGAGACGGGGCCAACGTCCTGACTTTC
CASSQEGEGDGANVLTF
>NA|TRBJ2-1|TRBV2|NA
TGTGCCAGCAGTGGAGGGTTCGACTATAGTAACTACAATGAGCAGTTCTTC
CASSGGFDYSNYNEQFF
>once|TRBJ1-2|TRBV6-1|NA
TGTGCCAGCAGTGAGGCGACGGCGGACTATGGCTACACCTTC
CASSEATADYGYTF
>NA|TRBJ2-7|TRBV5-1|TRBD1
TGCGCCAGCAGCTCCCAGGGACAGGGTTCCGAGCAGTACTTC
CASSSQGQGSEQYF
>NA|TRBJ2-7|TRBV5-4|TRBD2
TGTGCCAGCAGCTTTAGCCAACTAGCGGCCTCGGGGGAGCAGTACTTC
CASSFSQLAASGEQYF
>NA|TRBJ2-5|TRBV27|NA
TGTGCCAGCAGTCCGGGACAAGTAGGAAGCGAGACCCAGTACTTC
CASSPGQVGSETQYF
>NA|TRBJ1-6|TRBV28|NA
TGTGCCAGCAGTTTAAGCGGGCAGGGAGATTCACCCCTCCACTTT
CASSLSGQGDSPLHF
>NA|TRBJ2-5|TRBV5-4|NA
TGTGCCAGCAGCCGGACAGTATTTACACACCAAGAGACCCAGTACTTC
CASSRTVFTHQETQYF
>NA|TRBJ1-5|TRBV19|NA
TGTGCCAGTAGTGCGGGTTATGTATCTCAGCCCCAGCATTTT
CASSAGYVSQPQHF
>once|TRBJ2-2|TRBV29-1|NA
TGCAGCGTGGGACATACGAACACCGGGGAGCTGTTTTTT
CSVGHTNTGELFF
>NA|TRBJ1-5|TRBV5-1|TRBD1
TGCGCCAGCAGCTCCGTCCCGGGACAGGGTGGGCCCCAGCATTTT
CASSSVPGQGGPQHF
>NA|TRBJ1-2|TRBV27|NA
TGTGCCAGCAGTTTAGGTGGTGCGGGTTTAGGCTACACCTTC
CASSLGGAGLGYTF
>NA|TRBJ2-1|TRBV11-2|NA
TGTGCCAGCAGCCAGGACTGGTACAATGAGCAGTTCTTC
CASSQDWYNEQFF
>NA|TRBJ1-4|TRBV5-1|NA
TGCGCCAGCAGCTTGGCAGGGTCTAATGAAAAACTGTTTTTT
CASSLAGSNEKLFF
>once|TRBJ2-5|TRBV27|NA
TGTGCCAGCAGTTTTACAGGGAATTATGGGGAGACCCAGTACTTC
CASSFTGNYGETQYF
>NA|TRBJ2-7|TRBV10-2|TRBD1
TGCGCCAGCGGGACAGGGCAGGGCGAGCAGTACTTC
CASGTGQGEQYF
>NA|TRBJ2-5|TRBV5-1|TRBD1
TGCGCCAGCAGCTTGTTGTCCGGGACAGTGGCGGAGACCCAGTACTTC
CASSLLSGTVAETQYF
>NA|TRBJ2-1|TRBV7-6|NA
TGTGCCAGCAGCTTTGACAGCTCCTACAATGAGCAGTTCTTC
CASSFDSSYNEQFF
>NA|TRBJ2-2|TRBV5-1|TRBD2
TGCGCCAGCAGCTACCCTCGGGGGGTATCCGGGGAGCTGTTTTTT
CASSYPRGVSGELFF
>NA|TRBJ1-1|TRBV6-5|NA
TGTGCCAGCAGTTACGCAGGGGCCAAAGCTTTCTTT
CASSYAGAKAFF
>NA|TRBJ1-1|TRBV7-9|NA
TGTGCCAGCAGCTTATTGAGCGCTGAAGCTTTCTTT
CASSLLSAEAFF
>few|TRBJ1-2|TRBV2|TRBD1
TGTGCCAGCACCCGGACAGGGTTTGATGGCTACACCTTC
CASTRTGFDGYTF
>NA|TRBJ1-4|TRBV2|NA
TGTGCCAGCAGTGAAGATAGAGTTTACGAAAAACTGTTTTTT
CASSEDRVYEKLFF
>NA|TRBJ2-2|TRBV9|TRBD2
TGTGCCAGCAGTGGACTAGCCGCCAACCGGGAGCTGTTTTTT
CASSGLAANRELFF
>few|TRBJ2-2|TRBV6-4|NA
TGTGCCAGCAGTGTTCAGGACACCGGGGAGCTGTTTTTT
CASSVQDTGELFF
>NA|TRBJ1-1|TRBV9|NA
TGTGCCAGCAGCATCGAGGGGGAAGACGGCCCAACTGAAGCTTTCTTT
CASSIEGEDGPTEAFF